The 18 T cell receptor beta chains below all came from one sample that was sequenced in a study of shared clonotypes between healthy human individuals. The assay was immunoSEQ multiplex PCR, and TCRdb's table has in-frame clones only and misses some. The table lists some 2.4 million clones, 93% of them singletons, with 0.36% in the top ten. The sequenced sample consisted of naive CD4+ T cells from PBMCs. Subset in this sample: CD45RA+ positively selected. These receptors were collected from a man aged 18-30 years in good health. Some clones in this sample may be carry-over from other donors' samples.

The chain links TRBV28 to TRBJ2-1, with 11 bases aligning to TRBD2. J lost 2 bases, V lost 7 bases, and 7 bases had no gene match. CDR1 and CDR2 (germline): MDHEN, SYDVKM. This CDR3 is 16 amino acids long. The CDR3 reads CASTSPGLAAYNEQFF. CDR3 bases: TGTGCCAGCACCAGTCCGGGACTAGCGGCCTACAATGAGCAGTTCTTC.

This chain connects TRBV5-1 to TRBJ2-1, with 8 bases matching TRBD1. Germline CDR1 SGHRS, CDR2 YFSETQ. The CDR3 has 17 residues. Trimming took 0 bases from V and 4 from J; bases not matched to a gene: 9. In DNA, the CDR3 is TGCGCCAGCAGCTTGGCCGTGGAGGACAGGGATTACAATGAGCAGTTCTTC. Protein: CASSLAVEDRDYNEQFF.

V usage is TRBV7-2 and J usage is TRBJ1-4, with 7 positions matching TRBD1. Per the germline V gene, CDR1 is SGHTA and CDR2 is FQGNSA. J gave up 0 bases and V 1 base, and 8 bases lay outside the gene matches. This CDR3 region has 18 residues. The CDR3 bases are TGTGCCAGCAGCTTAGTGGTCAGGGGGGCCGCAACTAATGAAAAACTGTTTTTT. Amino acid sequence: CASSLVVRGAATNEKLFF. Full variable domain (outside the CDR3, taken from reference TRBV7-2 and TRBJ1-4): GAGVSQSPSNKVTEKGKDVELRCDPISGHTALYWYRQSLGQGLEFLIYFQGNSAPDKSGLPSDRFSAERTGGSVSTLTIQRTQQEDSAVYLCASSLVVRGAATNEKLFFGSGTQLSVL.

The J gene is TRBJ2-1, the V gene TRBV27, with a tentative D call TRBD2 (6 bases). The CDR3 sequence is 18 residues long. Between the trimmed V and J ends, which lost 1 base and 4 bases, there was a span of 20 bases. Germline assignment: CDR1 MNHEY and CDR2 SMNVEV (reference sequence). CDR3 DNA sequence: TGTGCCAGCAGTTTATTAGGGCGGAGGGCCACTCGTTACAATGAGCAGTTCTTC. It yields the protein CASSLLGRRATRYNEQFF.

J is TRBJ2-1 and V is TRBV27, with 8 bases fitting TRBD1. With V trimmed by 5 bases and J by 3 bases, 9 bases remained unmatched. Germline V CDR1 and CDR2: MNHEY, SMNVEV (reference sequence). This CDR3 spans 16 amino acids. The chain's CDR3 is CASSPGRDRSYNEQFF. CDR3 DNA sequence: TGTGCCAGCAGTCCCGGAAGGGACAGGAGCTACAATGAGCAGTTCTTC.

The genes are TRBV7-3 and TRBJ2-5; 9 nucleotides agree with TRBD2. This CDR3 is 13 amino acids long. Germline CDR1 is SGHTA and CDR2 is FQGTGA. J was trimmed by 2 bases and V by 10 bases; bases with no gene match: 5. The CDR3 sequence: CATAGGSQETQYF. The CDR3 coding sequence is TGTGCCACAGCGGGAGGATCACAAGAGACCCAGTACTTC.

The chain couples TRBV29-1 to TRBJ1-4, with TRBD1 identical over 9 bases. Trimming removed 3 bases from V and 7 bases from J; junction bases left unmatched: 6. Germline V lookup: CDR1 SQVTM, CDR2 ANQGSEA. CDR3 length equals 14 residues. CDR3 sequence (DNA): TGCAGCGTTGACACAGGGGGCTTGGGTGAAAAACTGTTTTTT. It is translated as CSVDTGGLGEKLFF. The full variable domain, in which reference TRBV29-1 and TRBJ1-4 provide the parts outside the CDR3, is SAVISQKPSRDICQRGTSLTIQCQVDSQVTMMFWYRQQPGQSLTLIATANQGSEATYESGFVIDKFPISRPNLTFSTLTVSNMSPEDSSIYLCSVDTGGLGEKLFFGSGTQLSVL.

The CDR3 loop is CAIGGREGRGYNEQFF. The CDR3 DNA reads TGTGCCATCGGGGGGCGGGAGGGCCGAGGATACAATGAGCAGTTCTTC. V and J are TRBV10-3 and TRBJ2-1, with 9 bases matching TRBD2. V was pared by 8 bases and J by 4 bases, with 12 bases of the junction left unmatched. This CDR3 region has 16 residues. CDR1 is ENHRY and CDR2 is SYGVKD in the germline V gene.

The chain combines TRBV18 with TRBJ2-2, with TRBD1 as a possible D gene (5 bases). Trimming took 3 bases from V and 0 from J, leaving 11 bases between them. CDR3 length equals 16 residues. Germline-derived CDR1 and CDR2 are KGHSH and LQKENI. The CDR3 reads CASSPMGLANTGELFF. In DNA, the CDR3 is TGTGCCAGCTCACCCATGGGGCTGGCGAACACCGGGGAGCTGTTTTTT.

The chain carries TRBV7-8 and TRBJ1-1, with D possibly being TRBD1 (6 bases). CDR3 length: 13 amino acids. V lost 5 bases, J lost 3 bases, and 10 bases lay in between. Per the germline V gene, CDR1 is SGHVS and CDR2 is FQNEAQ. The DNA of the CDR3 is TGTGCCAGCAGCCCCCGGACAGACACTGAAGCTTTCTTT. This translates into CASSPRTDTEAFF. Combining the CDR3 with reference TRBV7-8 and TRBJ1-1 gives the whole variable domain GAGVSQSPRYKVAKRGQDVALRCDPISGHVSLFWYQQALGQGPEFLTYFQNEAQLDKSGLPSDRFFAERPEGSVSTLKIQRTQQEDSAVYLCASSPRTDTEAFFGQGTRLTVV.

The chain joins TRBV5-1 to TRBJ1-1, with TRBD1 matching over 9 bases. The CDR3 has 14 residues. V trimming: 4 bases; J trimming: 4 bases; junction bases outside the gene matches: 5. CDR1 and CDR2 (germline): SGHRS, YFSETQ. The CDR3 DNA reads as TGCGCCAGCAGCCGGGGACAGGGTACCACTGAAGCTTTCTTT. Protein sequence: CASSRGQGTTEAFF.

This sequence joins TRBV5-1 and TRBJ2-3; 8 nucleotides line up with TRBD2. The ends lost 4 bases at V and 6 bases at J; junction bases unmatched: 10. The CDR3 runs to 15 residues. Germline CDR1 is SGHRS and CDR2 is YFSETQ. CDR3 DNA sequence: TGCGCCAGCAGCCCACCCTCGGGAGGGCCCGATACGCAGTATTTT. This sequence encodes CASSPPSGGPDTQYF.

This clone was recorded once. V usage is TRBV7-2 and J usage is TRBJ1-4; D gene ambiguous. The germline V gene encodes CDR1 SGHTA and CDR2 FQGNSA. This CDR3 spans 14 amino acids. Trimming took 2 bases from V and 5 from J, leaving 9 bases between them. The CDR3 DNA reads TGTGCCAGCAGCTTATCCTCTGCGAATGAAAAACTGTTTTTT. Translating it yields CASSLSSANEKLFF.

This chain connects TRBV25-1 to TRBJ1-4; 9 nucleotides agree with TRBD1. This CDR3 region has 15 residues. J gave up 8 bases and V 6 bases, and 10 bases lay outside the gene matches. Germline-derived CDR1 and CDR2 are MGHDK and SYGVNS. The chain's CDR3 is CASRTGGQGYEKLFF. The CDR3, as DNA: TGTGCCAGCAGAACGGGGGGACAGGGTTACGAAAAACTGTTTTTT.

About this clone: Other DNA sequences of this sample code for an identical CDR3. The V and J genes are TRBV28 and TRBJ1-1, with D unclear. The V end lost 4 bases, the J end lost 0 bases, and 9 bases lay between the germline ends. CDR3 length equals 14 residues. Germline V gives CDR1 MDHEN, CDR2 SYDVKM. The DNA of the CDR3 is TGTGCCAGCAGTTCACCGGGTCTGAACACTGAAGCTTTCTTT. The encoded protein is CASSSPGLNTEAFF.

The count of this clone is one. J is TRBJ2-1 and V is TRBV10-3; D gene uncertain. V was pared by 0 bases and J by 6 bases, with 12 bases between. Looked up from germline, CDR1 is ENHRY and CDR2 is SYGVKD. The CDR3 has 15 amino acids. CDR3 bases: TGTGCCATCAGTGAGTCCGATCTCCAAACCAATGAGCAGTTCTTC. It is translated as CAISESDLQTNEQFF.

V and J are TRBV7-9 and TRBJ2-5, with 7 bases lining up with TRBD1. Unmatched junction bases numbered 8, after V lost 4 bases and J lost 0 bases. Germline loops: CDR1 SEHNR, CDR2 FQNEAQ (reference sequence). CDR3 size: 16 residues. The CDR3 nucleotides read TGTGCCAGCAGCTCAGACAGGGTAGGGAACCAAGAGACCCAGTACTTC. Translation: CASSSDRVGNQETQYF.

The chain recombines TRBV4-3 with TRBJ1-1; D call uncertain. Germline CDR1 is LGHNA and CDR2 is YSLEER. V lost 1 base and J lost 5, with 8 bases in between. The length of the CDR3 is 13 residues. Here the CDR3 DNA reads TGCGCCAGCAGCCAAGCACGGTTTACTGAAGCTTTCTTT. Translating it yields CASSQARFTEAFF.